The entry below describes one T cell receptor beta chain. The data derive from a study of blood T cell repertoires in COVID-19. Study overall: From the United States, Italy and Spain came samples of acute and convalescent COVID-19.

In the source study's methods: Estimated nucleated cell counts came from reference gene primer amplification. Assay used: immunoSEQ multiplex PCR; TCRdb lists only in-frame clones, some missing. For V, J and clone size, that table is used; D and trimming come from the DNA. The sample has 100,000 to 150,000 clones; roughly four fifths are singletons. Germline CDR1 and CDR2: SNHLY and FYNNEI. This CDR3 is 16 amino acids long. V lost 4 bases and J 1 base, leaving 15 bases between the germline ends. Material for sequencing was peripheral blood. The receptor was isolated from a middle-aged man with active or convalescent COVID-19. The chain is built from TRBV2 and TRBJ2-3; possibly TRBD2 for D (7 bases). In nucleotides, the CDR3 is TGTGCCAGCAGTGCCGGGGGGCTAGTTGGCACAGATACGCAGTATTTT. It encodes CASSAGGLVGTDTQYF.